The 15 T cell receptor beta chains reported below all come from one sample, sequenced in a study of spatial heterogeneity in lung cancer. Study results and caveats: Expanded alpha and beta TCR counts within tumors tracked tumor mutation counts.

Time point indicated: sample taken at primary tumor resection. These receptors' antigens are unknown. TCRdb ran MiXCR on the 5' RACE reads and lists one entry per CDR3 protein. Seen here are roughly 18,000 distinct CDR3 sequences, roughly 10% observed once, and the top ten hold about a fifth. The input for sequencing was lung tumor tissue, taken at surgery. The receptors were sampled from a female donor with early-stage non-small cell lung cancer.

This clonotype came up once. At one end the junction does not follow the germline gene, possibly because of a read error. In a library made to pick up alpha chains, this beta chain is a stray read with a size that means little. The chain couples TRBV11-1 to TRBJ2-4, with D possibly TRBD1 on 6 matching bases. The CDR3 runs to 16 residues. CDR1 and CDR2 from the germline V gene are SGHAT and FQDESV (reference sequence). As DNA, the CDR3 is TGTGCCACCAGCGCAAGCGCAGGGGTAGCCAAAAACATTCAGTACTTC. Protein: CATSASAGVAKNIQYF.

Many counts were recorded for this clonotype. A library made for alpha chains picked up this beta chain off target, so its size means little. V and J are TRBV29-1 and TRBJ2-7, with TRBD2 identical over 8 bases. Germline V gene data show CDR1 as SQVTM and CDR2 as ANQGSEA. With 4 bases clipped from V and 4 bases from J, the junction kept 3 bases outside the gene matches. The CDR3 runs 12 residues. The DNA of the CDR3 is TGCAGCGTTGCCCCTAGCGGGTACGAGCAGTACTTC. This translates into CSVAPSGYEQYF.

This clonotype was observed many times. Because this beta chain is a stray read in a library intended to capture alpha chains, its abundance should not be given much weight. The chain has TRBV19 and TRBJ1-4, with D unresolved. V shed 3 bases and J shed 5 bases, with 7 bases lying between them. Per germline, CDR1 LNHDA and CDR2 SQIVND (reference sequence). The CDR3 length is 13 residues. The CDR3 DNA reads as TGTGCCAGTAGTATGTTGGTAAATGAAAAACTGTTTTTT. The encoded protein is CASSMLVNEKLFF.

This clonotype was counted many times. In a library made to pick up alpha chains, this beta chain is a stray read with a size that means little. V usage is TRBV10-3 and J usage is TRBJ1-1; D gene uncertain. V dropped 6 bases and J dropped 5 bases, with 16 bases sitting between them. CDR1 is ENHRY, CDR2 SYGVKD, per germline. This CDR3 has 14 residues. CDR3 DNA sequence: TGTGCCATCAGCCTTAGTTTCGGGGAAACTGAAGCTTTCTTT. This translates into CAISLSFGETEAFF.

This clonotype came up many times. The library was designed around alpha chains, so this beta chain is a stray read whose abundance carries little weight. This chain links TRBV29-1 with TRBJ2-5; maybe TRBD2 (6 bases). This CDR3 is built from 13 residues. From germline, CDR1 is SQVTM and CDR2 ANQGSEA. The germline V and J ends were trimmed by 4 bases and 7 bases, with 16 bases remaining between them. The CDR3 region has the DNA TGCAGCGTTGGGGGCGGGGTCGCGGGGACCCAGTACTTC. Translated, it gives CSVGGGVAGTQYF.

This clonotype has a handful of counts. As an off-target read in a library built for alpha chains, this beta chain has a frequency of little significance. J is TRBJ2-2 and V is TRBV19; 7 nucleotides match TRBD1. The germline V gene encodes CDR1 LNHDA and CDR2 SQIVND (reference sequence). The length of the CDR3 is 14 residues. With 6 bases clipped from V and 0 bases from J, the junction kept 1 base outside the gene matches. CDR3 bases: TGTGCCAGTAGAGGGACAGCGAACACCGGGGAGCTGTTTTTT. Its translation: CASRGTANTGELFF.

This clonotype was detected only a few times. Because this beta chain is a stray read in a library intended to capture alpha chains, its abundance should not be given much weight. The rearrangement links TRBV6-6 to TRBJ2-7, with 9 bases lining up with TRBD1. Germline V lookup: CDR1 MNHNY, CDR2 SVGAGI (reference sequence). Trimming cost V 4 bases and J 9 bases; bases outside gene matches: 16. The CDR3 totals 16 residues. The DNA for the CDR3 is TGTGCCAGCAGTTCCAGCCGGACAGGGGAATCTATCATGCAGTACTTC. Protein: CASSSSRTGESIMQYF.

This clonotype was detected ten times or more. This beta chain turned up in a library designed for alpha chains; as an off-target read, its abundance says little. The rearrangement links TRBV5-5 to TRBJ1-3; no clear D gene. Germline values: CDR1 SGHKS, CDR2 YYEKEE (reference sequence). V was trimmed by 0 bases and J by 2 bases, leaving 9 bases between them. CDR3 length equals 15 residues. The CDR3 reads CASSLGSLTGNTIYF. The CDR3, as DNA: TGTGCCAGCAGCTTGGGGTCCTTAACTGGAAACACCATATATTTT.

This clonotype was observed a handful of times. This beta chain came through as a stray read in a library set up for alpha chains, and its size says little. In nucleotides, the CDR3 is TGTGCCAGCAGTTACTCTCCGGACAGTTTAGATGAAAAACTGTTTTTT. It yields the protein CASSYSPDSLDEKLFF. The genes are TRBV6-6 and TRBJ1-4; weak D call: TRBD1 (6 bases). Trimming stripped 0 bases from V and 6 bases from J, with 14 bases between. CDR3 length: 16 amino acids. CDR1 is MNHNY, CDR2 SVGAGI, per germline (reference sequence).

This clonotype has at least ten counts. For a library built for alpha chains, this beta chain is a stray read; little rests on its size. The chain couples TRBV5-1 to TRBJ1-5; 7 nucleotides align to TRBD1. CDR3 length equals 15 residues. Germline V gene data show CDR1 as SGHRS and CDR2 as YFSETQ. V lost 4 bases to trimming and J lost 0 bases; unmatched junction nucleotides: 4. CDR3 protein: CASSPGGTSNQPQHF. Written as DNA, the CDR3 is TGCGCCAGCAGCCCAGGGGGGACTAGCAATCAGCCCCAGCATTTT.

Comments on this clonotype: A much bigger clone sits one base away, suggesting this may be a read error. This beta chain is off target for a library built for alpha chains, so its abundance means little. This chain links TRBV20-1 with TRBJ1-2; D perhaps matches TRBD1 (5 bases). CDR1 is DFQATT and CDR2 is SNEGSKA in the germline V gene (reference sequence). V lost 5 bases, J lost 4 bases, and 29 bases lay in between. The CDR3 contains 18 residues. The CDR3 bases are TGCAGTGCTGGGGGAGAAAGTTTCTGGGACGGACCCTTCTATGGCTACACCTTC. Protein product: CSAGGESFWDGPFYGYTF.

Notes on this clonotype: Because the library targeted alpha chains, this beta chain is an off-target read whose size means little. The chain recombines TRBV7-2 with TRBJ2-2, with D perhaps TRBD2 (5 bases). Trimming shortened V by 7 bases and J by 7 bases, and 19 bases separated the two germline ends. Germline loops: CDR1 SGHTA, CDR2 FQGNSA. The CDR3 runs to 15 residues. The CDR3 region has the DNA TGTGCCAGCAATATCGGGGAGTTTCCCGTCGGGGAGCTGTTTTTT. As protein: CASNIGEFPVGELFF.

This clonotype was found a few times. A library made for alpha chains picked up this beta chain off target, so its size means little. The chain combines TRBV11-3 with TRBJ1-1; the D is unclear. V was cut by 0 bases and J by 2 bases, with 4 bases left in between. Germline CDR1 is SGHNT and CDR2 is YENEEA. The CDR3 has 13 amino acids. CDR3 in amino acids: CASSLDENTEAFF. CDR3 nucleotides: TGTGCCAGCAGCTTAGATGAAAACACTGAAGCTTTCTTT.

Remarks on this clonotype: This beta chain came through as a stray read in a library set up for alpha chains, and its size says little. The rearrangement links TRBV11-2 to TRBJ2-5; TRBD1 agrees at 8 bases. V lost 5 bases, J lost 7 bases, and 6 bases stayed unmatched. Per the germline V gene, CDR1 is SGHAT and CDR2 is FQNNGV. This CDR3 region has 13 residues. CDR3 loop: CASSPGQGRTQYF. CDR3 coding DNA: TGTGCCAGCAGCCCCGGACAGGGTCGGACCCAGTACTTC.

This clonotype showed up many times. Since the library was made to target alpha chains, this beta chain is a stray read and its abundance is not meaningful. This chain connects TRBV10-3 to TRBJ2-1, with D possibly TRBD1 on 5 matching bases. With 5 bases removed from V and 1 base from J, the gap between germline ends came to 9 bases. The CDR3 contains 14 residues. Germline V gene data show CDR1 as ENHRY and CDR2 as SYGVKD. In DNA, the CDR3 is TGTGCCATCAGTTTAGGGGTTTCCTACAATGAGCAGTTCTTC. As protein: CAISLGVSYNEQFF.